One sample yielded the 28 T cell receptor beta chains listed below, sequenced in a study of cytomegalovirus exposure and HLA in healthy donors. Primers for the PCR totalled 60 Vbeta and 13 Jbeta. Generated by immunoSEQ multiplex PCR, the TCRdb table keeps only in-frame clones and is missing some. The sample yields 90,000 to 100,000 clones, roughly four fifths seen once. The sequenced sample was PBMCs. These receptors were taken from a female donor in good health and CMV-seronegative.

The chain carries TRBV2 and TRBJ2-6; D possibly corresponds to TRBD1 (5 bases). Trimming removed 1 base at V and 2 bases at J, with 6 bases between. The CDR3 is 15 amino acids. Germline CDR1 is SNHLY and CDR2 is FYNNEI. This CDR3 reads CASSEVRAGANVLTF. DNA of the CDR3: TGTGCCAGCAGTGAAGTCAGGGCTGGGGCCAACGTCCTGACTTTC.

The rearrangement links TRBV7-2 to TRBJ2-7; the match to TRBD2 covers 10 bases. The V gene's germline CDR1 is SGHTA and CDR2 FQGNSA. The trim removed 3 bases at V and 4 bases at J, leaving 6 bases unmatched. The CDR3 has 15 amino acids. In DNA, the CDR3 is TGTGCCAGCAGCTTTATAGCGGGAGGTTTATACGAGCAGTACTTC. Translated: CASSFIAGGLYEQYF. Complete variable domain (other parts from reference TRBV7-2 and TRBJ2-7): GAGVSQSPSNKVTEKGKDVELRCDPISGHTALYWYRQSLGQGLEFLIYFQGNSAPDKSGLPSDRFSAERTGGSVSTLTIQRTQQEDSAVYLCASSFIAGGLYEQYFGPGTRLTVT.

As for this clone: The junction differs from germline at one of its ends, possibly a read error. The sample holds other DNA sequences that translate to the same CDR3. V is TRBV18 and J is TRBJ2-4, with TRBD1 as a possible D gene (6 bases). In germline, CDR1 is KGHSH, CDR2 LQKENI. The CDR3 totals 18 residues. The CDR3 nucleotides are TGCGCCAGCTCATCAACAGGGACCTCTGGAGGCTCGGGAAACATTCAGTACTTC. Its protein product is CASSSTGTSGGSGNIQYF.

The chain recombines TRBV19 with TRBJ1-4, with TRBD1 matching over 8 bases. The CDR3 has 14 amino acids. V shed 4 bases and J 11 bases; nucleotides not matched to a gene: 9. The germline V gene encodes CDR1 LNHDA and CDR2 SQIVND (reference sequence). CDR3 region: CASSRQGQQNKLFF. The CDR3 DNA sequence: TGTGCCAGTAGTAGACAGGGGCAACAAAATAAACTGTTTTTT.

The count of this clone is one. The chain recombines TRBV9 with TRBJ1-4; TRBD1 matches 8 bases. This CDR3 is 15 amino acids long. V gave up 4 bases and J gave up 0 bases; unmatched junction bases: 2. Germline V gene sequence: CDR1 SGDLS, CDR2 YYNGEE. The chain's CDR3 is CASSSGQATNEKLFF. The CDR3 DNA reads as TGTGCCAGCAGCTCGGGACAGGCAACTAATGAAAAACTGTTTTTT.

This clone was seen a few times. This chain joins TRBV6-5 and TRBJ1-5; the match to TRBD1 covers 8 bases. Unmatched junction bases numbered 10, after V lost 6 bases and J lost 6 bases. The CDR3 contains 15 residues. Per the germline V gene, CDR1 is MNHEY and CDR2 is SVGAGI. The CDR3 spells CASSHGPDRAQPQHF. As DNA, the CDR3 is TGTGCCAGCAGCCACGGACCGGACAGGGCTCAGCCCCAGCATTTT.

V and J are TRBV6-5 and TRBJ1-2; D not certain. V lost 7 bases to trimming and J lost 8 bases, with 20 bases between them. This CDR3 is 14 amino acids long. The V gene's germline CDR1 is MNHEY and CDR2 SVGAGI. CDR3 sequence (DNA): TGTGCCAGCAAGGATTCGGGGATTATCGGGGGCTACACCTTC. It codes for CASKDSGIIGGYTF.

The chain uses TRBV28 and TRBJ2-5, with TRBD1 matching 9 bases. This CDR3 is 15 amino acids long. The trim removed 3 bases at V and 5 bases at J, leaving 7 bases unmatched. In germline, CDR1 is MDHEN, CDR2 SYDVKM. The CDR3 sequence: CASSFGTGKRETQYF. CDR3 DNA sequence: TGTGCCAGCAGTTTTGGGACAGGGAAGAGGGAGACCCAGTACTTC.

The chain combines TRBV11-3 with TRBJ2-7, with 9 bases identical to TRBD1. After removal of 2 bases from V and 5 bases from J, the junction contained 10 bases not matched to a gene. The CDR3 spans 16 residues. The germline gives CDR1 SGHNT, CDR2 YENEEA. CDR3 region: CASSLSPGQGTNEQYF. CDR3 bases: TGTGCCAGCAGCTTAAGCCCGGGACAGGGAACGAACGAGCAGTACTTC. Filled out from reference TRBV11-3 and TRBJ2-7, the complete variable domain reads EAGVVQSPRYKIIEKKQPVAFWCNPISGHNTLYWYLQNLGQGPELLIRYENEEAVDDSQLPKDRFSAERLKGVDSTLKIQPAELGDSAVYLCASSLSPGQGTNEQYFGPGTRLTVT.

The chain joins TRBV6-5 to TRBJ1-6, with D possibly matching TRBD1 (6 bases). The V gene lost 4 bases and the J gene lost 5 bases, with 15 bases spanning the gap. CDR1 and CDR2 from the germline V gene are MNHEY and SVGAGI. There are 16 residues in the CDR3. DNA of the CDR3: TGTGCCAGCAGTTCGGTACCGGACAGTAATAATTCACCCCTCCACTTT. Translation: CASSSVPDSNNSPLHF.

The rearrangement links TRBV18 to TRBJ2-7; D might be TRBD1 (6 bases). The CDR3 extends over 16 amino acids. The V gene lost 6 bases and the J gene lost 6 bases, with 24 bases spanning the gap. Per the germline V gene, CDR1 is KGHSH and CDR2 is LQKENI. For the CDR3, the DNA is TGTGCCAGCTCTCAAGACCCGGGACAAAACGCAGGCGAGCAGTACTTC. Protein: CASSQDPGQNAGEQYF. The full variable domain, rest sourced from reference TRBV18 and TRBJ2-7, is NAGVMQNPRHLVRRRGQEARLRCSPMKGHSHVYWYRQLPEEGLKFMVYLQKENIIDESGMPKERFSAEFPKEGPSILRIQQVVRGDSAAYFCASSQDPGQNAGEQYFGPGTRLTVT.

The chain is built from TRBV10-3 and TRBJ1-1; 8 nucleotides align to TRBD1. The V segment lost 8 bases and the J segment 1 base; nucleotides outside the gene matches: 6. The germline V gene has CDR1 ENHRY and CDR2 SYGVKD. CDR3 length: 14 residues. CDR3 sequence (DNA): TGTGCCATCCGCACAGGGACAGGGAACACTGAAGCTTTCTTT. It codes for CAIRTGTGNTEAFF.

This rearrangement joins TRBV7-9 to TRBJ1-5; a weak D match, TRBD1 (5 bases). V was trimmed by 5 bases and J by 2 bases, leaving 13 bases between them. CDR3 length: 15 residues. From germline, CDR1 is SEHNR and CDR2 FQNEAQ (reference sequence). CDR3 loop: CASSVYDSRNQPQHF. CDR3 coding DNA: TGTGCCAGCAGCGTATACGACAGTCGCAATCAGCCCCAGCATTTT. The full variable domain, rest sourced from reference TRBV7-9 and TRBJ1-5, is DTGVSQNPRHKITKRGQNVTFRCDPISEHNRLYWYRQTLGQGPEFLTYFQNEAQLEKSRLLSDRFSAERPKGSFSTLEIQRTEQGDSAMYLCASSVYDSRNQPQHFGDGTRLSIL.

CDR3: CASSLSWGRRGAGELFF. In DNA form, the CDR3 reads TGTGCCAGCAGTTTATCCTGGGGCCGAAGGGGCGCCGGGGAGCTGTTTTTT. The chain recombines TRBV28 with TRBJ2-2; the D gene is possibly TRBD1 (5 bases). The germline CDR1 and CDR2 sequences are MDHEN and SYDVKM. This CDR3 has 17 residues. V was cut by 1 base and J by 6 bases, with 18 bases left in between.

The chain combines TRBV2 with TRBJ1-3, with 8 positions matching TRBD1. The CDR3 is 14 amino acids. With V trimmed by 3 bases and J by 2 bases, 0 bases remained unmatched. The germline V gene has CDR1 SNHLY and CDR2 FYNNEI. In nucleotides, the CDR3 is TGTGCCAGCAGTGACAGGGGGCCTGGAAACACCATATATTTT. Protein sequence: CASSDRGPGNTIYF.

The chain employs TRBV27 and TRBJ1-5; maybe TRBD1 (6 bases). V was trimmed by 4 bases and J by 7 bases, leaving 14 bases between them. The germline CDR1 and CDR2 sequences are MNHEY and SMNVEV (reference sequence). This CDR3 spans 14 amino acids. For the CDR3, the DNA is TGTGCCAGCAGTTCTCAGGGACATTTACAGCCCCAGCATTTT. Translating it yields CASSSQGHLQPQHF.

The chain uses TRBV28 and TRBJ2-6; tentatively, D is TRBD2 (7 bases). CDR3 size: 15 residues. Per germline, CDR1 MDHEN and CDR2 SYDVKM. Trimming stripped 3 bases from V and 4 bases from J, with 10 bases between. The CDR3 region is CASSLAGAGANVLTF. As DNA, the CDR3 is TGTGCCAGCAGTTTGGCGGGGGCGGGGGCCAACGTCCTGACTTTC.

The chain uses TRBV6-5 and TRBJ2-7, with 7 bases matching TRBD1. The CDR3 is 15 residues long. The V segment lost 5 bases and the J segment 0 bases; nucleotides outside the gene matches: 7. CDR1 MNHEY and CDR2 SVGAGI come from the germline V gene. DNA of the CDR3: TGTGCCAGCAGTGGAAGGGACAGCAGCTCCTACGAGCAGTACTTC. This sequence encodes CASSGRDSSSYEQYF.

This CDR3 reads CSALSTGSWAFF. CDR3 DNA: TGCAGCGCCTTGAGTACAGGTTCATGGGCTTTCTTT. The chain recombines TRBV29-1 with TRBJ1-1, with D possibly being TRBD1 (5 bases). Germline V gives CDR1 SQVTM, CDR2 ANQGSEA. This CDR3 is built from 12 residues. V was clipped by 7 bases and J by 11 bases, with 20 bases between them.

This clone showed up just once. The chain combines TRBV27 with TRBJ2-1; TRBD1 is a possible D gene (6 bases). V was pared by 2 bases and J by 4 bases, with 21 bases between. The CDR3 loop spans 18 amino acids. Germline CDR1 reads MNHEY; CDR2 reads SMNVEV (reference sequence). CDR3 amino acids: CASSLGTGIPGDYNEQFF. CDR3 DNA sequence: TGTGCCAGCAGTTTAGGTACAGGTATACCAGGGGATTACAATGAGCAGTTCTTC.

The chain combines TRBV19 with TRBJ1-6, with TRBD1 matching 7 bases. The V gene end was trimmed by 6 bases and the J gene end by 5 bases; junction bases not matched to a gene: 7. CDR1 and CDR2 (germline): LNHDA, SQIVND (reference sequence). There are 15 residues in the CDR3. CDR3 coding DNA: TGTGCCAGTAGAGGTAGGACAGGAAATAATTCACCCCTCCACTTT. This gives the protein CASRGRTGNNSPLHF.

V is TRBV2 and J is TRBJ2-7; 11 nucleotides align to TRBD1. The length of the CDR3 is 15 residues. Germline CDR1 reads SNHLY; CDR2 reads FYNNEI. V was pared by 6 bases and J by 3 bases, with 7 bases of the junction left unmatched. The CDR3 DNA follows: TGTGCCAGCAGCCGGGACAGGGGGTCCAGCTACGAGCAGTACTTC. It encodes CASSRDRGSSYEQYF. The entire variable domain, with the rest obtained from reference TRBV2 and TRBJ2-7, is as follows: EPEVTQTPSHQVTQMGQEVILRCVPISNHLYFYWYRQILGQKVEFLVSFYNNEISEKSEIFDDQFSVERPDGSNFTLKIRSTKLEDSAMYFCASSRDRGSSYEQYFGPGTRLTVT.

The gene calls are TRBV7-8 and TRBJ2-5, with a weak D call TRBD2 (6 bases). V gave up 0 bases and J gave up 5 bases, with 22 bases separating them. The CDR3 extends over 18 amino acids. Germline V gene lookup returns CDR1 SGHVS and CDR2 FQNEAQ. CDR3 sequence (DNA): TGTGCCAGCAGCTTAGCGCGCCGGGAGCGGAGAGACGGGGAGACCCAGTACTTC. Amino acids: CASSLARRERRDGETQYF.

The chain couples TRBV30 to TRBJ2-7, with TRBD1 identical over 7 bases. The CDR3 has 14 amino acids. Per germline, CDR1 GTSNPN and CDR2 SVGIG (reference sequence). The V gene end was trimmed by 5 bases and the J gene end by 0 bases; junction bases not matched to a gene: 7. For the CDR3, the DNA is TGTGCCTGGGGGCGACAGGGTAGCTCCTACGAGCAGTACTTC. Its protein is CAWGRQGSSYEQYF.

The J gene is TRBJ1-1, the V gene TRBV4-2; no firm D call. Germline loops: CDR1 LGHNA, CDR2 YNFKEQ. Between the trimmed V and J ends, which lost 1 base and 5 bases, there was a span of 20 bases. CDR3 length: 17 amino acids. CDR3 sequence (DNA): TGTGCCAGCAGCCAAGTAGGTGGTCACAGTAAACGTACTGAAGCTTTCTTT. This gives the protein CASSQVGGHSKRTEAFF.

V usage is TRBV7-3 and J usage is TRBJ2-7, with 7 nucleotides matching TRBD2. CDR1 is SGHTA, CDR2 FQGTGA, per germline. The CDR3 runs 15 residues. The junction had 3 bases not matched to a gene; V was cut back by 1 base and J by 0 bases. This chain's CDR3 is CASSLNRGSSYEQYF. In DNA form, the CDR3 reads TGTGCCAGCAGCTTAAACCGCGGGAGCTCCTACGAGCAGTACTTC.

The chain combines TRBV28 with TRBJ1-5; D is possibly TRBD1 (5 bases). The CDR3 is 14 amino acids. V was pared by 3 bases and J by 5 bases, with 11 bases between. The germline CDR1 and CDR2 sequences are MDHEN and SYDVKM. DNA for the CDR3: TGTGCCAGCAGTTTGGCGGGGGGGGATCAGCCCCAGCATTTT. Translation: CASSLAGGDQPQHF.

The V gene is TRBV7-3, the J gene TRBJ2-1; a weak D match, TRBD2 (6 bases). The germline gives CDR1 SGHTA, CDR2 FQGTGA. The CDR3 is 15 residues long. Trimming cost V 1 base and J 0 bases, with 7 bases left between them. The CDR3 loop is CASSLRGDSYNEQFF. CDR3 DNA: TGTGCCAGCAGCTTAAGGGGGGACTCCTACAATGAGCAGTTCTTC.